One and the same sample provided the 16 T cell receptor beta chains below, sequenced in a study of OX40 agonist ivuxolimab in advanced cancers. Receptors were amplified or captured by the immunoSEQ multiplex PCR assay. What TCRdb holds here is the immuneACCESS table cut down to in-frame rearrangements. Part of the clones is not present; checked against another copy, under half of the missing clones reflect an unresolved V gene, and the others are unexplained. Across this sample there are some 80,000 clones, with about 92% seen only once. The ten largest clones represent 4.8% of the sample. The sequencing here drew on CD4+ or CD8+ T cells sorted from blood, taken in a trial of the OX40 agonist ivuxolimab. The receptors were gathered from an adult with an advanced solid tumor such as melanoma, head and neck, liver or kidney cancer.

This chain links TRBV19 with TRBJ2-7; 9 nucleotides match TRBD2. Germline V gene sequence: CDR1 LNHDA, CDR2 SQIVND (reference sequence). The CDR3 spans 14 residues. The V segment lost 4 bases and the J segment 3 bases; nucleotides outside the gene matches: 4. The CDR3 nucleotides are TGTGCCAGTAGTAACATAGCGGGAGTCTACGAGCAGTACTTC. Residues: CASSNIAGVYEQYF.

The rearrangement joins TRBV5-1 to TRBJ2-6; D might be TRBD1 or TRBD2, each matching 5 bases. Germline V gene lookup returns CDR1 SGHRS and CDR2 YFSETQ. This CDR3 spans 17 amino acids. V was clipped by 2 bases and J by 0 bases, with 12 bases between them. DNA of the CDR3: TGCGCCAGCAGCTTAGACGGGACCAACTCTGGGGCCAACGTCCTGACTTTC. Amino acids: CASSLDGTNSGANVLTF. Complete variable domain (other parts from reference TRBV5-1 and TRBJ2-6): KAGVTQTPRYLIKTRGQQVTLSCSPISGHRSVSWYQQTPGQGLQFLFEYFSETQRNKGNFPGRFSGRQFSNSRSEMNVSTLELGDSALYLCASSLDGTNSGANVLTFGAGSRLTVL.

The chain recombines TRBV7-2 with TRBJ2-3; 8 bases agree with TRBD1. This CDR3 is built from 14 residues. With V trimmed by 3 bases and J by 5 bases, 4 bases remained unmatched. Per germline, CDR1 SGHTA and CDR2 FQGNSA. CDR3 sequence reads: CASSFSGTGDTQYF. CDR3 DNA sequence: TGTGCCAGCAGCTTCTCCGGGACAGGAGATACGCAGTATTTT.

The rearrangement links TRBV5-1 to TRBJ2-3; D unclear. The CDR3 loop spans 15 amino acids. V dropped 4 bases and J dropped 1 base, with 13 bases sitting between them. Germline V gene data show CDR1 as SGHRS and CDR2 as YFSETQ. Here the CDR3 reads CASSPVDGRTDTQYF. The CDR3 DNA is TGCGCCAGCAGCCCGGTAGACGGCCGCACAGATACGCAGTATTTT.

The rearrangement links TRBV4-1 to TRBJ2-5, with TRBD2 matching over 12 bases. CDR1 is MGHRA, CDR2 YSYEKL, per germline. This CDR3 is built from 16 residues. V gave up 4 bases and J gave up 7 bases; unmatched junction bases: 10. CDR3: CASSPIASGRALTQYF. Here the CDR3 DNA reads TGCGCCAGCAGCCCAATTGCTAGCGGGAGGGCCCTGACCCAGTACTTC.

The J gene is TRBJ1-5, the V gene TRBV19; maybe TRBD1 (6 bases). The germline V and J ends were trimmed by 5 bases and 4 bases, with 9 bases remaining between them. The CDR3 runs 13 residues. Germline lookup yields CDR1 LNHDA and CDR2 SQIVND (reference sequence). The CDR3 protein is CASSGGQNQPQHF. The CDR3 DNA sequence: TGTGCCAGTAGTGGTGGACAGAATCAGCCCCAGCATTTT.

The chain combines TRBV5-1 with TRBJ2-1; TRBD2 matches 15 bases. CDR3 length equals 16 residues. Germline CDR1 reads SGHRS; CDR2 reads YFSETQ. V dropped 3 bases and J dropped 9; count of bases not matched to a gene: 7. The CDR3 loop reads CASSYSPGLAGGEQFF. The CDR3 nucleotides are TGCGCCAGCAGCTATAGTCCGGGACTAGCGGGAGGTGAGCAGTTCTTC.

The chain employs TRBV30 and TRBJ2-7; 7 bases fit TRBD1. The CDR3 is made up of 12 amino acids. V shed 3 bases, J shed 3 bases, and the junction held 2 bases outside the gene matches. CDR1 is GTSNPN and CDR2 is SVGIG in the germline V gene (reference sequence). CDR3 sequence: CAWRRDSYEQYF. CDR3 nucleotide sequence: TGTGCCTGGAGAAGGGACAGCTACGAGCAGTACTTC.

V gene TRBV25-1 combines with J gene TRBJ2-3, with 11 bases aligning to TRBD2. The V gene's germline CDR1 is MGHDK and CDR2 SYGVNS. V was clipped by 7 bases and J by 6 bases; unmatched bases: 12. The CDR3 runs 16 residues. The CDR3 loop reads CASTSFGSGRADTQYF. The CDR3 DNA reads as TGTGCCAGCACCTCCTTCGGTAGCGGGAGGGCGGATACGCAGTATTTT. The variable domain in full, completed from reference TRBV25-1 and TRBJ2-3, reads EADIYQTPRYLVIGTGKKITLECSQTMGHDKMYWYQQDPGMELHLIHYSYGVNSTEKGDLSSESTVSRIRTEHFPLTLESARPSHTSQYLCASTSFGSGRADTQYFGPGTRLTVL.

The chain uses TRBV5-4 and TRBJ2-1, with TRBD1 identical over 8 bases. CDR3 length equals 15 residues. V was pared by 3 bases and J by 6 bases, with 8 bases of the junction left unmatched. Germline V gene data show CDR1 as SGHNT and CDR2 as YYREEE (reference sequence). This CDR3 is CASSSPGQAGNEQFF. CDR3 bases: TGTGCCAGCAGCTCTCCGGGACAGGCCGGCAATGAGCAGTTCTTC. The whole variable domain, filled in from reference TRBV5-4 and TRBJ2-1, reads ETGVTQSPTHLIKTRGQQVTLRCSSQSGHNTVSWYQQALGQGPQFIFQYYREEENGRGNFPPRFSGLQFPNYSSELNVNALELDDSALYLCASSSPGQAGNEQFFGPGTRLTVL.

The J gene is TRBJ2-7, the V gene TRBV5-4; D possibly corresponds to TRBD2 (5 bases). V shed 2 bases and J shed 3 bases, with 9 bases lying between them. The CDR3 is 13 amino acids. CDR1 and CDR2 (germline): SGHNT, YYREEE (reference sequence). The CDR3 protein is CASSLSGIYEQYF. The CDR3 DNA reads as TGTGCCAGCAGCTTATCCGGGATCTACGAGCAGTACTTC.

The chain links TRBV7-8 to TRBJ1-4; TRBD1 matches at 10 bases. V shed 3 bases, J shed 8 bases, and the junction held 9 bases outside the gene matches. In germline, CDR1 is SGHVS, CDR2 FQNEAQ. The CDR3 has 16 amino acids. The CDR3 DNA reads TGTGCCAGCAGCTTGCTAGGGGGACAGGGGAAAGAAAAACTGTTTTTT. As protein: CASSLLGGQGKEKLFF.

This CDR3 reads CASSLDTGTSVTYEQYF. The CDR3 DNA is TGTGCCAGCAGCTTGGATACCGGGACTAGCGTAACCTACGAGCAGTACTTC. The chain employs TRBV7-2 and TRBJ2-7; 10 bases match TRBD2. The CDR3 spans 17 residues. Germline CDR1 and CDR2: SGHTA and FQGNSA. The V segment lost 3 bases and the J segment 2 bases; nucleotides outside the gene matches: 10.

This sequence joins TRBV28 and TRBJ1-5; 10 bases are a match to TRBD1. CDR1 MDHEN and CDR2 SYDVKM come from the germline V gene. The V segment lost 6 bases and the J segment 1 base; nucleotides outside the gene matches: 6. The CDR3 sequence is 16 residues long. The CDR3 nucleotides are TGTGCCAGCAGGGACAGGGGGGAGGGAAGCAATCAGCCCCAGCATTTT. This translates into CASRDRGEGSNQPQHF.

This clone showed up just a few times. This CDR3 is CASSLVGNTEAFF. The CDR3 nucleotides are TGTGCCAGCAGCTTAGTAGGCAACACTGAAGCTTTCTTT. V and J are TRBV7-9 and TRBJ1-1; no definite D call. The CDR3 is made up of 13 amino acids. Germline CDR1 is SEHNR and CDR2 is FQNEAQ (reference sequence). V was clipped by 1 base and J by 2 bases, with 5 bases between them.

The gene calls are TRBV5-5 and TRBJ2-3; D uncertain. This CDR3 spans 13 amino acids. Germline V CDR1 and CDR2: SGHKS, YYEKEE (reference sequence). The germline V and J ends were trimmed by 1 base and 5 bases, with 8 bases remaining between them. CDR3 region: CASSLQDGDTQYF. For the CDR3, the DNA is TGTGCCAGCAGCTTGCAAGATGGAGATACGCAGTATTTT.